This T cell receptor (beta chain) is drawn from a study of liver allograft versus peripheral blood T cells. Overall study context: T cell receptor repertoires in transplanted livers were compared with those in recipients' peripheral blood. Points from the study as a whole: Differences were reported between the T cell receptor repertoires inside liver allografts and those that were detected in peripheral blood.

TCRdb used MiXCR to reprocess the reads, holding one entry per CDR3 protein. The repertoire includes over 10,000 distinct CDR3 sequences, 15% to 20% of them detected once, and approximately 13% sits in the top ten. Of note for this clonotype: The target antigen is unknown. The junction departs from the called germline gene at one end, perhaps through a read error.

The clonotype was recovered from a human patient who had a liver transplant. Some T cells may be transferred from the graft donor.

The chain's CDR3 is CASRDSGTATSF. The CDR3 DNA reads as TGTGCCAGCAGGGATTCCGGGACGGCAACGAGCTTC. The chain combines TRBV28 with TRBJ1-2, with TRBD1 as a possible D gene (5 bases). Germline V gene sequence: CDR1 MDHEN, CDR2 SYDVKM. The CDR3 extends over 12 amino acids.